This TCR beta chain stems from a study of tumor and adjacent non-tumor tissue in lung cancer. RNA was extracted from bulk tissue without any cell sorting. TCRbeta libraries were built with three rounds of nested PCR, modified from ARM-PCR. TCRdb recomputed calls from the multiplex PCR reads with MiXCR, one row per CDR3 protein. The repertoire has approximately 86,000 distinct CDR3 sequences, roughly 72% of them found once; the top ten carry roughly a tenth. Study outcomes and limitations: In normal lung, the top 100 clones were significantly more dominant than in tumor. Significantly higher TCR diversity was found in tumor than normal lung.

The CDR3 is made up of 15 amino acids. Trimming took 3 bases from V and 5 from J; bases not matched to a gene: 12. Per germline, CDR1 DFQATT and CDR2 SNEGSKA (reference sequence). Remarks on this clonotype: What it recognizes is unknown.

The sequence was obtained from a woman aged 40-49 years with non-small cell lung cancer. The sample comprised lung tumor tissue. This chain connects TRBV20-1 to TRBJ2-7; 8 bases map to TRBD1. The CDR3, as DNA: TGCAGTGCTAGCCCAAGGACAGGGCCCCGCAACGAGCAGTACTTC. The encoded protein is CSASPRTGPRNEQYF.